What follows describes a single T cell receptor (beta chain). This sample is part of a study of blood T cell repertoires in COVID-19. As for the study in general: The United States, Italy and Spain supplied acute and convalescent COVID-19 samples.

Germline V lookup: CDR1 LGHDT, CDR2 YNNKEL (reference sequence). This CDR3 spans 18 amino acids. V shed 6 bases, J shed 5 bases, and the junction held 13 bases outside the gene matches. The protocol was immunoSEQ multiplex PCR, while the TCRdb copy is restricted to in-frame clones and leaves out a portion. The data show over 150,000 clones, roughly 84% seen once. The sequence came from a man aged 35 to 55 with acute or convalescent COVID-19. Sequenced sample: peripheral blood. V and J are TRBV3-1 (or the pseudogene TRBV3-2) and TRBJ2-5; TRBD2 matches at 15 bases. In DNA, the CDR3 is TGTGCCAGCAGTCCCCTCTTGGGACTAGCGGGGGGACGGGAGACCCAGTACTTC. Amino acid sequence: CASSPLLGLAGGRETQYF.